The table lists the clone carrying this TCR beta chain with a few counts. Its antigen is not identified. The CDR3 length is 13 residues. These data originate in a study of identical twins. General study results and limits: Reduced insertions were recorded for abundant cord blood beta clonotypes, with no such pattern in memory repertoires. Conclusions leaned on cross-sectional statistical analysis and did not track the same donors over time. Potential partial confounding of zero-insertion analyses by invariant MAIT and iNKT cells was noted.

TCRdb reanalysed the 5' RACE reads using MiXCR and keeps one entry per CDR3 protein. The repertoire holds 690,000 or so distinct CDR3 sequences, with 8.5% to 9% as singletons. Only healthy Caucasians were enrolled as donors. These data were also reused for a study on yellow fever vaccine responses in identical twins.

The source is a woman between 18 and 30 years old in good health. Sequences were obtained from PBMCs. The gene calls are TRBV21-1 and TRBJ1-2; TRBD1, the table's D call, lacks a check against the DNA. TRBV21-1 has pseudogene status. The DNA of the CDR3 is TGTGCCAGCCCACAGGGGTTGCACTATGGCTACACCTTC. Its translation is CASPQGLHYGYTF.